The 21 T cell receptor beta chains given below trace back to one sample, sequenced in a study of shared clonotypes between healthy human individuals. TCRdb's table, derived via immunoSEQ multiplex PCR, lists solely in-frame clones and lacks some. Of around 1.1 million clones listed, 70% to 85% are singletons. Sample: memory CD4+ T cells from PBMCs. The subset was: CD45RA-negative fraction. Every receptor here comes from a man aged 18 to 29 in good health. Some clones in this sample may be carry-over from other donors' samples.

V and J are TRBV7-2 and TRBJ1-1; D is undetermined. Germline-derived CDR1 and CDR2 are SGHTA and FQGNSA. This CDR3 spans 14 amino acids. V was pared by 1 base and J by 10 bases, with 16 bases between. The CDR3, as DNA: TGTGCCAGCAGCTTAGACGAGGGAGGAATTTCAGCTTTCTTT. This gives the protein CASSLDEGGISAFF. The variable domain in full, completed from reference TRBV7-2 and TRBJ1-1, reads GAGVSQSPSNKVTEKGKDVELRCDPISGHTALYWYRQSLGQGLEFLIYFQGNSAPDKSGLPSDRFSAERTGGSVSTLTIQRTQQEDSAVYLCASSLDEGGISAFFGQGTRLTVV.

J is TRBJ1-3 and V is TRBV11-2; D not resolved. Trimming took off 4 bases at V and 1 base at J, with 14 bases between the two ends. In germline, CDR1 is SGHAT, CDR2 FQNNGV. The CDR3 spans 16 residues. The CDR3 DNA reads TGTGCCAGCAGCTCCCCTCGAGGCCGATCTGGAAACACCATATATTTT. This translates into CASSSPRGRSGNTIYF.

The V gene is TRBV6-1, the J gene TRBJ2-7; TRBD2 matches 10 bases. CDR1 and CDR2 from the germline V gene are MNHNS and SASEGT. CDR3 size: 14 residues. Trimming removed 4 bases from V and 2 bases from J; junction bases left unmatched: 2. For the CDR3, the DNA is TGTGCCAGCAGTGTGCTAGCGGGGGCCTACGAGCAGTACTTC. It translates to CASSVLAGAYEQYF.

A few counts support this clone. This sequence may be a read error, since a much larger clone differs from it by one base. The V gene is TRBV28, the J gene TRBJ1-2; weak D call: TRBD1 (5 bases). Germline V gives CDR1 MDHEN, CDR2 SYDVKM. Trimming took 6 bases from V and 2 from J, leaving 7 bases between them. The CDR3 loop spans 12 amino acids. The CDR3 coding sequence is TGTGCCAGCAGGGGGCAGAACTATGGCTACACCTTC. This gives the protein CASRGQNYGYTF.

This clone was seen only once. The rearrangement joins TRBV7-3 to TRBJ2-5; D is perhaps TRBD2 (5 bases). CDR1 and CDR2 (germline): SGHTA, FQGTGA. The germline V and J ends were trimmed by 2 bases and 3 bases, with 13 bases remaining between them. The CDR3 covers 15 residues. In DNA, the CDR3 is TGTGCCAGCAGCTTATATGGCGGGTCGGAAGAGACCCAGTACTTC. Encoded protein: CASSLYGGSEETQYF.

V is TRBV11-2 and J is TRBJ2-1; perhaps TRBD2 as D (5 bases). V was clipped by 6 bases and J by 2 bases, with 20 bases between them. Germline-derived CDR1 and CDR2 are SGHAT and FQNNGV. This CDR3 is 17 amino acids long. The DNA of the CDR3 is TGTGCCAGCAGGAAGATAGCCGGGGTCGGCCCCTACAATGAGCAGTTCTTC. It specifies CASRKIAGVGPYNEQFF.

This chain links TRBV5-6 with TRBJ2-1, with 7 bases lining up with TRBD1. Germline-derived CDR1 and CDR2 are SGHDT and YYEEEE. The length of the CDR3 is 13 residues. With 3 bases clipped from V and 8 bases from J, the junction kept 5 bases outside the gene matches. CDR3 nucleotide sequence: TGTGCCAGCAGCTGGCAAGGGGGCGATGAGCAGTTCTTC. It specifies CASSWQGGDEQFF.

The J gene is TRBJ1-2, the V gene TRBV11-2; perhaps TRBD1 as D (6 bases). Trimming cost V 2 bases and J 1 base, with 14 bases left between them. The CDR3 has 16 amino acids. The germline V gene has CDR1 SGHAT and CDR2 FQNNGV. The CDR3 loop is CASSLYDTGSNYGYTF. The DNA of the CDR3 is TGTGCCAGCAGCTTATACGATACAGGGAGTAACTATGGCTACACCTTC. The full variable domain, its missing parts supplied by reference TRBV11-2 and TRBJ1-2, is EAGVAQSPRYKIIEKRQSVAFWCNPISGHATLYWYQQILGQGPKLLIQFQNNGVVDDSQLPKDRFSAERLKGVDSTLKIQPAKLEDSAVYLCASSLYDTGSNYGYTFGSGTRLTVV.

The chain is built from TRBV5-6 and TRBJ2-1; D unresolved. This CDR3 contains 11 residues. The V end was cut by 4 bases, the J end by 10 bases, with 9 bases between. CDR1 is SGHDT, CDR2 YYEEEE, per germline. The CDR3 loop reads CASSRHGEQFF. In nucleotides, the CDR3 is TGTGCCAGCAGCCGACATGGGGAGCAGTTCTTC.

This clone has a handful of counts. The sample has other DNA sequences that encode this CDR3 too. The chain carries TRBV9 and TRBJ2-1, with TRBD2 matching over 8 bases. Looked up from germline, CDR1 is SGDLS and CDR2 is YYNGEE. This CDR3 is 15 amino acids long. V gave up 0 bases and J gave up 2 bases; unmatched junction bases: 1. CDR3 region: CASSVAGGPYNEQFF. The CDR3 DNA sequence: TGTGCCAGCAGCGTAGCGGGAGGGCCCTACAATGAGCAGTTCTTC.

The chain has TRBV5-5 and TRBJ2-7; D uncertain. Trimming removed 2 bases from V and 5 bases from J, with 8 bases in between. Germline V gene lookup returns CDR1 SGHKS and CDR2 YYEKEE (reference sequence). The CDR3 loop spans 12 amino acids. CDR3 residues: CASSLGPDEQYF. The DNA for the CDR3 is TGTGCCAGCAGCTTAGGTCCGGACGAGCAGTACTTC.

The V gene is TRBV19, the J gene TRBJ2-1; 7 bases are shared with TRBD2. The CDR3 has 14 residues. J gave up 9 bases and V 3 bases, and 8 bases lay outside the gene matches. Germline lookup yields CDR1 LNHDA and CDR2 SQIVND (reference sequence). CDR3 protein: CASSIGRERGEQFF. DNA for the CDR3: TGTGCCAGTAGTATCGGGCGGGAGCGGGGTGAGCAGTTCTTC.

The chain carries TRBV2 and TRBJ2-3; D may correspond to TRBD1 or TRBD2 (5 bases each). Trimming stripped 6 bases from V and 1 base from J, with 14 bases between. The CDR3 runs 15 residues. CDR1 and CDR2 (germline): SNHLY, FYNNEI. CDR3 sequence (DNA): TGTGCCAGCAGGTCCAGCCAGGGAGGCACAGATACGCAGTATTTT. The encoded protein is CASRSSQGGTDTQYF.

This clone came up a few times. The chain employs TRBV19 and TRBJ2-4; D possibly corresponds to TRBD1 (6 bases). V lost 5 bases and J 2 bases, leaving 13 bases between the germline ends. Per the germline V gene, CDR1 is LNHDA and CDR2 is SQIVND (reference sequence). CDR3 length: 15 residues. The CDR3 spells CASSSAGAPKNIQYF. The CDR3 DNA reads TGTGCCAGTAGTTCAGCAGGGGCGCCCAAAAACATTCAGTACTTC.

The J gene is TRBJ2-1, the V gene TRBV4-1, with a tentative D call TRBD1 (5 bases). This CDR3 region has 12 residues. Trimming removed 4 bases at V and 8 bases at J, with 9 bases between. Germline CDR1 is MGHRA and CDR2 is YSYEKL. The CDR3 region is CASSLQDDEQFF. The CDR3 nucleotides read TGCGCCAGCAGCCTACAGGACGATGAGCAGTTCTTC.

This clone was observed a few times. The rearrangement joins TRBV5-8 to TRBJ2-6, with 12 bases that match TRBD1. The CDR3 covers 18 residues. From germline, CDR1 is SGHTS and CDR2 YDEGEE. Trimming removed 4 bases from V and 4 bases from J; junction bases left unmatched: 9. The CDR3 nucleotides are TGTGCCAGCAGCGGGGGGACAGGGGGCCTGAGAGGGGCCAACGTCCTGACTTTC. Amino acid sequence: CASSGGTGGLRGANVLTF.

V and J are TRBV7-8 and TRBJ2-7, with 8 nucleotides matching TRBD1. V gave up 3 bases and J gave up 5 bases; unmatched junction bases: 0. CDR3 length: 12 residues. Germline V gene sequence: CDR1 SGHVS, CDR2 FQNEAQ. The DNA for the CDR3 is TGTGCCAGCAGCTTGGACAGGGACGAGCAGTACTTC. Translation: CASSLDRDEQYF.

This clone was seen once. The V and J genes are TRBV9 and TRBJ2-2, with no clear D. Germline-derived CDR1 and CDR2 are SGDLS and YYNGEE. Trimming removed 3 bases at V and 4 bases at J, with 13 bases between. The CDR3 has 15 residues. DNA for the CDR3: TGTGCCAGCAGCGCCTATCGGACGGTCACCGGGGAGCTGTTTTTT. Its protein product is CASSAYRTVTGELFF. Complete variable domain (other parts from reference TRBV9 and TRBJ2-2): DSGVTQTPKHLITATGQRVTLRCSPRSGDLSVYWYQQSLDQGLQFLIQYYNGEERAKGNILERFSAQQFPDLHSELNLSSLELGDSALYFCASSAYRTVTGELFFGEGSRLTVL.

This chain links TRBV6-1 with TRBJ2-3, with D possibly matching TRBD1 (5 bases). This CDR3 comprises 15 residues. V lost 6 bases and J lost 1, with 14 bases in between. The germline V gene encodes CDR1 MNHNS and CDR2 SASEGT. CDR3 residues: CASSQQVGGTDTQYF. In DNA, the CDR3 is TGTGCCAGCAGCCAACAGGTTGGGGGCACAGATACGCAGTATTTT.

CDR3 protein: CASSDLVEAGGNEQFF. The CDR3, as DNA: TGTGCCAGCAGCGATCTTGTAGAAGCGGGAGGGAATGAGCAGTTCTTC. The V gene is TRBV9, the J gene TRBJ2-1; 10 bases match TRBD2. V lost 3 bases and J lost 7; bases outside the gene matches: 10. Germline CDR1 and CDR2: SGDLS and YYNGEE. The CDR3 consists of 16 residues.

In the case of this clone: The sample holds other DNA sequences that translate to the same CDR3. The chain couples TRBV20-1 to TRBJ2-1; D is uncertain. The CDR3 totals 9 residues. V lost 2 bases, J lost 9 bases, and 2 bases lay in between. The germline V gene encodes CDR1 DFQATT and CDR2 SNEGSKA (reference sequence). The CDR3 region is CSARPEQFF. The CDR3 DNA follows: TGCAGTGCTAGACCTGAGCAGTTCTTC.